This is a list of T cell receptor beta chains from one sample in a study of radiotherapy plus CTLA-4 blockade in lung cancer. TCRdb's copy holds only in-frame clones and misses some; the assay was immunoSEQ multiplex PCR. Found here are some 64,000 clones, roughly 76% of them singletons; the top ten hold more than 15%. The specimen was peripheral blood, collected from a patient treated with radiotherapy plus ipilimumab. All receptors come from a human donor with non-small cell lung cancer whose response to radiotherapy plus ipilimumab could not be evaluated. Some clones in this sample may be carry-over from other donors' samples. Each CDR3 is given without its conserved first and last residue. A D gene is named only where the DNA matches it firmly. Rows may omit the clone size; those that give it use once, few, many or a size class.

clone_size: NA; d_call: TRBD1; j_call: TRBJ2-5; v_call: TRBV6-5; cdr3_aa: ASGETGVQETQY
clone_size: NA; d_call: NA; j_call: TRBJ2-2; v_call: TRBV6-5; cdr3_aa: ASSYRRNTGELF
clone_size: NA; d_call: NA; j_call: TRBJ1-1; v_call: TRBV4-1; cdr3_aa: ASSQNSVFGEAF
clone_size: NA; d_call: NA; j_call: TRBJ2-5; v_call: TRBV4-3; cdr3_aa: ASSQEYRQVQETQY
clone_size: few; d_call: NA; j_call: TRBJ2-5; v_call: TRBV28; cdr3_aa: ASTLQETQY
clone_size: NA; d_call: NA; j_call: TRBJ2-7; v_call: TRBV7-9; cdr3_aa: ASSSSRNYEQY
clone_size: once; d_call: TRBD2; j_call: TRBJ2-5; v_call: TRBV7-2; cdr3_aa: ASSLAWSGGALMETQY
clone_size: NA; d_call: NA; j_call: TRBJ2-4; v_call: TRBV5-1; cdr3_aa: ASSSSGDAKNIQY
clone_size: NA; d_call: NA; j_call: TRBJ2-7; v_call: TRBV5-1; cdr3_aa: ASSPTSSSYEQY
clone_size: NA; d_call: NA; j_call: TRBJ1-1; v_call: TRBV7-8; cdr3_aa: ASSFSGVPEAF
clone_size: once; d_call: NA; j_call: TRBJ2-5; v_call: TRBV5-1; cdr3_aa: ASSPGETLHAETQY
clone_size: few; d_call: TRBD2; j_call: TRBJ2-3; v_call: TRBV29-1; cdr3_aa: SVPRGGDTQY
clone_size: once; d_call: TRBD1; j_call: TRBJ2-5; v_call: TRBV2; cdr3_aa: ASSVDRKETQY
clone_size: NA; d_call: NA; j_call: TRBJ1-6; v_call: TRBV5-1; cdr3_aa: ASSLEGGDSPLH
clone_size: NA; d_call: NA; j_call: TRBJ1-5; v_call: TRBV2; cdr3_aa: ASRVDRYNQPQH
clone_size: NA; d_call: TRBD1; j_call: TRBJ2-7; v_call: TRBV2; cdr3_aa: ASNPGTGSNEQY
clone_size: NA; d_call: TRBD1; j_call: TRBJ1-4; v_call: TRBV5-1; cdr3_aa: ASSPQGAPGKLF
clone_size: NA; d_call: TRBD2; j_call: TRBJ2-1; v_call: TRBV6-4; cdr3_aa: ASSASGGSYEQF
clone_size: NA; d_call: TRBD1; j_call: TRBJ2-7; v_call: TRBV11-2; cdr3_aa: ASSFETGYEQY
clone_size: NA; d_call: NA; j_call: TRBJ2-2; v_call: TRBV7-2; cdr3_aa: ASSATGWAGELF
clone_size: NA; d_call: TRBD2; j_call: TRBJ2-5; v_call: TRBV5-1; cdr3_aa: ASKSWTSGQETQY
clone_size: once; d_call: TRBD1; j_call: TRBJ2-1; v_call: TRBV7-9; cdr3_aa: ASNVGQGLENEQF
clone_size: NA; d_call: NA; j_call: TRBJ1-2; v_call: TRBV28; cdr3_aa: ASSFGSRGRGYT
clone_size: NA; d_call: NA; j_call: TRBJ1-2; v_call: TRBV2; cdr3_aa: ASSEGFAGGYT
clone_size: few; d_call: TRBD1; j_call: TRBJ1-2; v_call: TRBV10-3; cdr3_aa: AIRGTGGDGYT
clone_size: once; d_call: NA; j_call: TRBJ1-4; v_call: TRBV7-2; cdr3_aa: ASSFKPATNEKLF
clone_size: NA; d_call: NA; j_call: TRBJ1-2; v_call: TRBV19; cdr3_aa: ASSRRNLGYT
clone_size: NA; d_call: NA; j_call: TRBJ1-1; v_call: TRBV4-2; cdr3_aa: ASSQGLEGLLNTEAF
clone_size: few; d_call: NA; j_call: TRBJ1-1; v_call: TRBV19; cdr3_aa: ASSIARDSPAF
clone_size: NA; d_call: TRBD1; j_call: TRBJ1-1; v_call: TRBV19; cdr3_aa: ASSFPTGREAF
clone_size: NA; d_call: NA; j_call: TRBJ1-5; v_call: TRBV30; cdr3_aa: AWSTGSNSNQPQH
clone_size: once; d_call: TRBD1; j_call: TRBJ1-2; v_call: TRBV5-4; cdr3_aa: ASSTSGTGRGYT
clone_size: NA; d_call: NA; j_call: TRBJ1-6; v_call: TRBV4-2; cdr3_aa: ASSQGGVLAIMNSPLH
clone_size: few; d_call: NA; j_call: TRBJ2-3; v_call: TRBV2; cdr3_aa: ASYVEMRDTQY
clone_size: NA; d_call: NA; j_call: TRBJ1-2; v_call: TRBV15; cdr3_aa: ATSPNANGYT